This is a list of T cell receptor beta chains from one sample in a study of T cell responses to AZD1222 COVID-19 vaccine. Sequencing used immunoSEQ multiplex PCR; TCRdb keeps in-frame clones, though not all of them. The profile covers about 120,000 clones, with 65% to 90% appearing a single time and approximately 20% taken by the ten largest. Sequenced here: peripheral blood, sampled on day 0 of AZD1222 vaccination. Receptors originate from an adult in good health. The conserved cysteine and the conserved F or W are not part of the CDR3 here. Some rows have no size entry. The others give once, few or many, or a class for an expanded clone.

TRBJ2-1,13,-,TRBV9,ASSVFSGLLNEQF
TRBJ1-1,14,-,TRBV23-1,ASTNLGKSRELEAF
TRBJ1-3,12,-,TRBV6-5,ASSIAGTGNTIY
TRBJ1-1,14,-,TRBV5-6,ASSRFEQGMNTEAF
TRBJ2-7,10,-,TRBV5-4,ASSHYRGEQY
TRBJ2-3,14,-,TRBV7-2,ASSLWAGGQTDTQY
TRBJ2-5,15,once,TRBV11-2,ASSPFTTSGERETQY
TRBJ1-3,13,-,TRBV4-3,ASSQDSSSGNTIY
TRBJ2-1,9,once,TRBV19,ASSNSGEQF
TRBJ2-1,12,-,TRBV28,ASRGQGGNNEQF
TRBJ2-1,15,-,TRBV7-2,ASSLERRLAGGIEQF
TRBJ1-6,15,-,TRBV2,ASSESGGGGYNSPLH
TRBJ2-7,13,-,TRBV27,ASSFLAGDFYEQY
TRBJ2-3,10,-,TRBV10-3,AISEIGDTQY
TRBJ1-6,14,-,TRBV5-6,ASSFPGQAQWSGLH
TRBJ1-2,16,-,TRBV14,ASSQGFYDSTTNYGYT
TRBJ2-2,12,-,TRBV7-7,ASSRTVNTGELF
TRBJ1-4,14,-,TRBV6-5,ASSYSSGRVGEKLF
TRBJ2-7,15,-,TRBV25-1,ASSARGAGFGQYEQY
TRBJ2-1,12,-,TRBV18,ASSPPGTFNEQF
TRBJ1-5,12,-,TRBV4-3,ASSYESGNQPQH
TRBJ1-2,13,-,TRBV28,ASSPGQGAHYGYT
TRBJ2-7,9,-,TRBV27,ASRQGYEQY
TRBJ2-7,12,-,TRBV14,ASSKDSVSYEQY
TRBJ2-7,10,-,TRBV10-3,AISETTDHIY
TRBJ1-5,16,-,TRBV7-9,ASSQQTGGRFGNQPQH
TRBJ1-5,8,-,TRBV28,AVSNQPQH
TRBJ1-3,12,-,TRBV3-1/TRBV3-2,ASSLTDSGNTIY
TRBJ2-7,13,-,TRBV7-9,ASSPRQGLIDEQY
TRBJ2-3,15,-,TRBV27,ASSPQGGGGYTDTQY
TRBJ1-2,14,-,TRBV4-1,ASSQVQAGGGYGYT
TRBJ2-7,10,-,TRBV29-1,SVAVDRYEQY
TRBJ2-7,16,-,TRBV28,ASSLWGSGGASSYEQY
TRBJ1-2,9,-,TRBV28,ASGTVFGYT
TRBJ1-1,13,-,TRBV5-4,ASSLDRRANTEAF
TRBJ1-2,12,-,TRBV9,ASSDGQPNYGYT
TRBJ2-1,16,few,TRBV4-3,ASSQGLAGSSAYNEQF
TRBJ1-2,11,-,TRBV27,ASSLRPNYGYT
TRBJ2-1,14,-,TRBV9,ASSPGGSGIYNEQF
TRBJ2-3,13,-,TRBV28,ASGPTSGGTDTQY
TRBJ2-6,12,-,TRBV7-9,ASSTMAGANVLT
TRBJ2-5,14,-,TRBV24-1,ATSGTSGGSQETQY
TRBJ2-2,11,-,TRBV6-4,ASSESGTGELF
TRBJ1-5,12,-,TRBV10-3,AISEGGVNQPQH
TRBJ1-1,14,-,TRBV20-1,SASRAGHVMNTEAF
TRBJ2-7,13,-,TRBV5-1,ASSPGQPSWYEQY
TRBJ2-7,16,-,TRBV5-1,ASSLGASGGYFPYEQY
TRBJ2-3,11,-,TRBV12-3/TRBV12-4,ASSPTSTDTQY
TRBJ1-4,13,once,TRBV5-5,ASSLSGRINEKLF
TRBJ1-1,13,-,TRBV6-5,ASSYGSVPGTEAF
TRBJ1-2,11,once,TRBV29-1,SVESGVSYGYT
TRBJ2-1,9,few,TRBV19,ASRRDNEQF
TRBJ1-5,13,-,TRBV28,ASSLPGAGEQPQH
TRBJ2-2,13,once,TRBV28,ASSSSDRGRGELF
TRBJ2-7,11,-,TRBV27,ASSPWSSYEQY
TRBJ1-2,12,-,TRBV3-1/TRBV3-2,ASSPSLSAGGYT
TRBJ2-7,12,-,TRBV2,ASSEGRGFYEQY
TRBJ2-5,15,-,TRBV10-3,AISSSTLAGGRETQY
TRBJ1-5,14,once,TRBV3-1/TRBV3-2,ASSQGVEGMVQPQH
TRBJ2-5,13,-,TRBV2,ASRPGSGGQETQY